The 7 T cell receptor beta chains given below trace back to one sample, sequenced in a study of cytomegalovirus exposure and HLA in healthy donors. The primer mix had 60 Vbeta and 13 Jbeta primers. The repertoire was sequenced with immunoSEQ multiplex PCR; TCRdb's copy has only in-frame clones and lacks some. The sample records about 140,000 clones, 65% to 80% being singletons. Source material: PBMCs. The source of these receptors is a woman aged 25 to 39 in good health and CMV-seronegative.

The chain has TRBV4-1 and TRBJ1-1, with D hard to call. The CDR3 has 15 residues. V lost 1 base and J 7 bases, leaving 16 bases between the germline ends. CDR1 and CDR2 from the germline V gene are MGHRA and YSYEKL. The CDR3 here is CASSQVWGEQDEAFF. For the CDR3, the DNA is TGCGCCAGCAGCCAAGTTTGGGGAGAGCAGGATGAAGCTTTCTTT.

In its sample, this clone was seen once. This chain joins TRBV18 and TRBJ2-7, with D perhaps TRBD2 (6 bases). Germline V gene lookup returns CDR1 KGHSH and CDR2 LQKENI. The CDR3 length is 15 residues. The V gene lost 1 base and the J gene lost 3 bases, with 13 bases spanning the gap. The CDR3 protein is CASSPHEGGRYEQYF. CDR3 DNA: TGTGCCAGCTCACCACATGAGGGAGGACGCTACGAGCAGTACTTC. Together with reference TRBV18 and TRBJ2-7, the CDR3 gives the full variable domain: NAGVMQNPRHLVRRRGQEARLRCSPMKGHSHVYWYRQLPEEGLKFMVYLQKENIIDESGMPKERFSAEFPKEGPSILRIQQVVRGDSAAYFCASSPHEGGRYEQYFGPGTRLTVT.

The chain couples TRBV5-4 to TRBJ2-7; D perhaps matches TRBD1 (6 bases). Germline-derived CDR1 and CDR2 are SGHNT and YYREEE (reference sequence). There are 14 residues in the CDR3. Trimming took off 0 bases at V and 5 bases at J, with 12 bases between the two ends. The CDR3 loop reads CASSLGGRGDEQYF. CDR3 DNA sequence: TGTGCCAGCAGCTTGGGGGGCAGGGGCGACGAGCAGTACTTC.

This chain uses TRBV4-2 with TRBJ2-5, with TRBD1 as a possible D gene (8 bases). The tail of the sequence fits TRBJ2-7 better, so the J call may be wrong. The germline CDR1 and CDR2 sequences are LGHNA and YNFKEQ. This CDR3 comprises 18 residues. DNA for the CDR3: TGTGCCAGCAGCCAAGTAGCGGGTCTTGGGGACAGGATCTACGAGCAGTACTTC. Protein sequence: CASSQVAGLGDRIYEQYF.

This chain uses TRBV7-9 with TRBJ2-7; D might be TRBD1 (6 bases). This CDR3 region has 14 residues. Germline V gene sequence: CDR1 SEHNR, CDR2 FQNEAQ (reference sequence). V gave up 9 bases and J gave up 2 bases, with 17 bases separating them. CDR3 residues: CARGFRRDTYEQYF. The CDR3 nucleotides read TGTGCCAGGGGCTTCCGCCGGGACACCTACGAGCAGTACTTC.

This clone was observed a few times. The CDR3 is CASSQTGEKLFF. Written as DNA, the CDR3 is TGTGCCAGCAGCCAAACGGGGGAAAAACTGTTTTTT. The rearrangement links TRBV6-5 to TRBJ1-4; D is uncertain. Trimming left V 6 bases short and J 8 bases short, with 10 bases between. The CDR3 loop spans 12 amino acids. Germline assignment: CDR1 MNHEY and CDR2 SVGAGI.

V and J are TRBV4-1 and TRBJ2-3; TRBD1 aligns across 9 bases. Germline CDR1 is MGHRA and CDR2 is YSYEKL. V lost 6 bases and J lost 2; bases outside the gene matches: 6. The CDR3 contains 15 residues. This chain's CDR3 is CASRDRGSSTDTQYF. CDR3 nucleotides: TGCGCCAGCAGGGACAGGGGTTCTTCCACAGATACGCAGTATTTT.